One sample yielded the 9 T cell receptor beta chains listed below, sequenced in a study of shared clonotypes between healthy human individuals. Profiled with immunoSEQ multiplex PCR; TCRdb holds only in-frame clones, not every one. The sample records some 490,000 clones, approximately 80% being singletons. The sample was PBMCs. These receptors all come from a woman aged 35 to 49 in good health. Some clones in this sample may be carry-over from other donors' samples.

Note on this clone: Within the sample, other DNA sequences also encode this same CDR3. The V call is TRBV7-9, the J call TRBJ2-1; 13 positions match TRBD2. V shed 4 bases and J 4 bases; nucleotides not matched to a gene: 1. The CDR3 length is 15 residues. Germline V gives CDR1 SEHNR, CDR2 FQNEAQ (reference sequence). CDR3 sequence reads: CASSSGLAGYNEQFF. CDR3 DNA: TGTGCCAGCAGCTCGGGACTAGCGGGATACAATGAGCAGTTCTTC.

The rearrangement uses TRBV11-2 and TRBJ2-1; weak D call: TRBD2 (6 bases). CDR1 SGHAT and CDR2 FQNNGV come from the germline V gene. The CDR3 runs 16 residues. The V gene lost 3 bases and the J gene lost 5 bases, with 17 bases spanning the gap. CDR3 protein: CASSFRGTGVHNEQFF. The CDR3 coding sequence is TGTGCCAGCAGCTTTAGGGGCACGGGGGTGCACAATGAGCAGTTCTTC.

This chain uses TRBV7-9 with TRBJ1-5, with unresolved D. The CDR3 totals 13 residues. Germline assignment: CDR1 SEHNR and CDR2 FQNEAQ (reference sequence). V dropped 5 bases and J dropped 6 bases, with 11 bases sitting between them. The CDR3 DNA reads as TGTGCCAGCAGCCGGGAGGTCGGTCAGCCCCAGCATTTT. Residues: CASSREVGQPQHF.

The chain combines TRBV4-1 with TRBJ2-1; D is perhaps TRBD1 (5 bases). Germline V gene lookup returns CDR1 MGHRA and CDR2 YSYEKL. V was shortened by 1 base and J by 10 bases, with 11 bases between the two germline ends. The CDR3 runs to 13 residues. The CDR3 region is CASSQGRGWEQFF. In DNA, the CDR3 is TGCGCCAGCAGCCAAGGAAGGGGATGGGAGCAGTTCTTC.

The chain combines TRBV6-5 with TRBJ2-7; maybe TRBD1 (6 bases). Trimming took off 2 bases at V and 4 bases at J, with 12 bases between the two ends. Germline loops: CDR1 MNHEY, CDR2 SVGAGI. The CDR3 sequence is 14 residues long. CDR3 in amino acids: CASSYQDSGYEQYF. CDR3 bases: TGTGCCAGCAGTTACCAGGACAGTGGATACGAGCAGTACTTC.

CDR3 sequence reads: CASSFSGDEQYF. The CDR3 nucleotides are TGTGCCAGCAGCTTCTCAGGGGACGAGCAGTACTTC. The J gene is TRBJ2-7, the V gene TRBV7-6; possible D gene TRBD1, 6 bases. V was shortened by 3 bases and J by 5 bases, with 8 bases between the two germline ends. CDR1 is SGHVS and CDR2 is FNYEAQ in the germline V gene. CDR3 length equals 12 residues.

The chain couples TRBV6-5 to TRBJ1-5; D is uncertain. Germline-derived CDR1 and CDR2 are MNHEY and SVGAGI. CDR3 size: 12 residues. The V gene lost 2 bases and the J gene lost 7 bases, with 6 bases spanning the gap. CDR3 region: CASSYEEQPQHF. Written as DNA, the CDR3 is TGTGCCAGCAGTTACGAAGAGCAGCCCCAGCATTTT.

This clone was seen only once. CDR3 sequence reads: CASSLESVDEQYF. The CDR3 DNA reads as TGTGCCAGTAGTCTGGAGTCGGTGGACGAGCAGTACTTC. This chain connects TRBV19 to TRBJ2-7, with no clear D. CDR1 and CDR2 from the germline V gene are LNHDA and SQIVND (reference sequence). This CDR3 spans 13 amino acids. Trimming pared 5 bases from V and 5 bases from J, leaving 13 bases between. Full variable domain (outside the CDR3, taken from reference TRBV19 and TRBJ2-7): DGGITQSPKYLFRKEGQNVTLSCEQNLNHDAMYWYRQDPGQGLRLIYYSQIVNDFQKGDIAEGYSVSREKKESFPLTVTSAQKNPTAFYLCASSLESVDEQYFGPGTRLTVT.

The chain recombines TRBV4-1 with TRBJ2-7; 10 bases line up with TRBD2. Germline V gene data show CDR1 as MGHRA and CDR2 as YSYEKL. The CDR3 is made up of 16 amino acids. Trimming took 1 base from V and 3 from J; bases not matched to a gene: 6. CDR3 residues: CASSQGASGSVYEQYF. The CDR3 DNA is TGCGCCAGCAGCCAAGGTGCTAGCGGGAGTGTCTACGAGCAGTACTTC.